This TCR beta chain was obtained from a study of shared clonotypes between healthy human individuals (dated by TCRdb to the early 2020s). Describing the broader study: A few men and a couple of women, aged 18 to 49 years, made up the cohort. For each donor, three plates each were used for CD4 naive and CD4 memory, two plates were used for CD8 naive, and one plate was used for CD8 memory. To estimate repertoire size and how much clonotype sharing occurs between individuals, the study deeply sequenced the blood TCR repertoires of five healthy adults. To increase sequencing depth and limit assay-specific biases, TCR repertoire library preparation and sequencing were carried out by different laboratories using diverse techniques. Per donor, leukapheresis produced somewhere between about 0.94 and 9 billion PBMCs. Paper-wide results and their limitations: Because the study included a small number of donors, the genetic and exposure-history diversity represented was limited. Estimated clonotype richness was generally larger for naive than for memory subsets. Rarefaction of sorted-subset datasets indicated incomplete sequencing despite the large sequencing depth. Sampling was restricted to blood, and TCR repertoires in tissue are likely to differ from TCR repertoires in blood. Based on pairwise subsampling, the degree of clonotype sharing among donors was expected to be affected by sequencing depth. Across a few donors, approximately 4.6% of naive CD4, 3% to 4% of naive CD8, approximately 2.5% of memory CD4, and roughly 0.41% of memory CD8 clonotypes were shared. Compared with non-shared clonotypes, the clonotypes found in all four sorted-subset donors had higher generation probabilities.

Using the deep immunoSEQ assay, TCR CDR3 regions were amplified from genomic DNA by multiplex PCR. Extracted genomic DNA from each cell subset was distributed evenly across all wells of several immunoSEQ 96-well plates, and each plate was treated as a replicate. Each replicate PCR for sorted subsets received approximately 220 ng genomic DNA, equal to 30,000 or so T cell genomes. The purified libraries were quantified using a Qubit 3.0 fluorometer, sized with a Bioanalyzer 2100, and then quantified again using the KAPA Library Quantification kit. Every immunoSEQ 96-well plate was sequenced on a separate single-read 150-cycle Illumina NextSeq 550 flow cell. In the source study's methods: The immunoSEQ output contained only junctional sequences without quality scores, so filtering could not match that applied to full-length reads. To assign V/J genes and CDR3, sequences were annotated against IMGT germline references using PyIR, a Python wrapper for IgBLAST v1.9. Reads were removed for weak V/J assignments (E-value above 1e-6), missing CDR3, stop codons, out-of-frame junctions, or ambiguous translated residues. A V3J clonotype was defined by an identical inferred V gene, J gene, and CDR3 amino acid sequence. Percentage overlap between repertoires was calculated by dividing the number of shared unique clonotypes by the size of the smaller repertoire. Repertoire richness was assessed with RTK rarefaction, the Chao1 estimator, and Recon v2.1 estimates of unobserved clonotypes. For all TCRbeta clonotypes obtained by the gDNA method from a few donors, generation probabilities were computed with OLGA. Imported from immuneACCESS, the table was reduced by TCRdb to in-frame sequences with V and J called. These copies leave out some clones; in studies compared against another copy, an unresolved V gene accounts for under half, and the cause of the remainder is not known. V, J and clone size were drawn from that table, and D and trimming were deduced from the DNA. The sample table lists millions of clones, over 85% of them with a count of one. The ten largest clones take up 0.39% of the sample.

Details on this clone: Its antigen specificity is not known. Base qualities were left out, and no much larger clone turns up one base away.

Healthy HIV-negative adults with no recently reported acute infections or vaccinations were included as donors. All donors were Caucasian adults living in Nashville, Tennessee, USA. CD4+ T cells were enriched by magnetic negative selection, after which naive cells were positively selected on CD45RA and the negative fraction was taken as the memory subset. Blood was obtained by leukapheresis, after which PBMCs were separated by Ficoll-Histopaque density gradient centrifugation and cryopreserved in liquid nitrogen vapor phase. Purity and quantity of every magnetically sorted T cell population were checked by analytical flow cytometry. Genomic DNA was isolated from each sorted fraction and quantified by UV absorbance on a Nanodrop 2000c. V is shortened by 4 bases, J by 0 bases, and the region joining them spans 13 bases. The CDR3 runs 15 amino acids, cysteine and phenylalanine included. The only DNA kept is the CDR3, 45 bases in frame from the first base. CDR1 and CDR2 are read off the germline V gene as SGDLS and YYNGEE.

Sequencing was carried out using naive CD4+ T cells from PBMCs. The cell subset or site label, as the study defines it: CD45RA+ positively selected. This TCR was sampled from a man aged 18-30 years in good health. Some clones in this sample may be carry-over from other donors' samples. The V gene is TRBV9 and the J gene is TRBJ1-2, with TRBD1 as a weak D call on 5 bases. Read as DNA, the sequence is TGTGCCAGCAGCCCCGGGGGGGGAGCTAACTATGGCTACACCTTC. This gives the protein CASSPGGGANYGYTF.